This T cell receptor (beta chain) was sequenced for a study of regulatory T cells in long-lasting Graves disease. This clonotype was picked up many times. Specified time point: newly diagnosed GD, antithyroid drugs for less than 3 months. The TCR library used RNA extracted from PBMCs. Both iRepertoire HTBI primers and Arm-PCR of CDR3 regions were used to build the TCR beta libraries. Authors' data handling: Roughly 65 TRBV and about 15 TRBJ segments were identified across samples. TCRdb re-called the multiplex PCR reads through MiXCR, storing one row per CDR3 protein. V and J calls and clone size were set by TCRdb, not the authors. Among approximately 210,000 distinct CDR3 sequences listed, about 18% were seen once. The material sequenced was peripheral blood mononuclear cells (PBMCs), taken at new diagnosis, from a patient treated with antithyroid drugs. The receptor was derived from a female donor with Graves disease.

The CDR3 spells CSARTGDTEAFF. DNA of the CDR3: TGCAGTGCTCGTACAGGAGACACTGAAGCTTTCTTT. This sequence joins TRBV20-1 and TRBJ1-1; D may be TRBD1 (5 bases). Trimming stripped 5 bases from V and 3 bases from J, with 10 bases between. This CDR3 has 12 amino acids. The germline V gene has CDR1 DFQATT and CDR2 SNEGSKA (reference sequence).